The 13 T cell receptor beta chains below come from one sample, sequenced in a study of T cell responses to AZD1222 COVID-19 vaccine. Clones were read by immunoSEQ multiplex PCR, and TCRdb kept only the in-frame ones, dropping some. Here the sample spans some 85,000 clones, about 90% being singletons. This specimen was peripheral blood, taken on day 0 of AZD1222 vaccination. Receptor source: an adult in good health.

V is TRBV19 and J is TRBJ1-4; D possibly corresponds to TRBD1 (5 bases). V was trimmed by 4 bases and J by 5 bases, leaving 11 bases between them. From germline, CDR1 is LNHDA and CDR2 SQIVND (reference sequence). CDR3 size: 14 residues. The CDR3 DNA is TGTGCCAGTAGTAGGGACGGTCCAAATGAAAAACTGTTTTTT. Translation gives CASSRDGPNEKLFF.

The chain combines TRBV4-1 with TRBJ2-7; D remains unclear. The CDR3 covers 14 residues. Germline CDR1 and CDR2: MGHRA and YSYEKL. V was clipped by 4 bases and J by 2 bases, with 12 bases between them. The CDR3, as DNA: TGCGCCAGCAGCCCCCAAGGGCTGCCCTACGAGCAGTACTTC. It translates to CASSPQGLPYEQYF.

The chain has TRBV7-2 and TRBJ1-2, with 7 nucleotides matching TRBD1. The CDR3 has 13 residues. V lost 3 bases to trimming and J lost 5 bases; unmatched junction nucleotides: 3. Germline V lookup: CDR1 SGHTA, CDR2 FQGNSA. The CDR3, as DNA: TGTGCCAGCAGCTTGGGACAGACTTATGGCTACACCTTC. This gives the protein CASSLGQTYGYTF.

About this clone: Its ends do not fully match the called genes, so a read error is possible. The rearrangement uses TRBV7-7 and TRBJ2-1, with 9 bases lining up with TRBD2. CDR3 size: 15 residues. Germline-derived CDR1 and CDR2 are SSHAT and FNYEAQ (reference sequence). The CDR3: CASSLSSGGNNEQFF. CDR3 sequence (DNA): TGTGCTAGCAGCTTAAGTAGCGGGGGAAACAATGAGCAGTTCTTC.

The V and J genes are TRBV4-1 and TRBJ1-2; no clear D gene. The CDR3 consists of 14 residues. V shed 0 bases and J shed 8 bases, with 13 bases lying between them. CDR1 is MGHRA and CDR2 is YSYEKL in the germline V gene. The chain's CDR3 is CASSQDEGLTGYTF. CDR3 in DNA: TGCGCCAGCAGCCAAGATGAAGGCCTCACAGGCTACACCTTC.

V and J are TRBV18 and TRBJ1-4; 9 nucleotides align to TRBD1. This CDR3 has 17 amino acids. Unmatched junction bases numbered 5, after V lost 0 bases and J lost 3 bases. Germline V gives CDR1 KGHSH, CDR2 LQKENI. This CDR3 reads CASSPPGQGTSNEKLFF. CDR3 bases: TGTGCCAGCTCACCACCGGGACAGGGAACGTCTAATGAAAAACTGTTTTTT. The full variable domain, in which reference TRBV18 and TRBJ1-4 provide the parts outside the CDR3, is NAGVMQNPRHLVRRRGQEARLRCSPMKGHSHVYWYRQLPEEGLKFMVYLQKENIIDESGMPKERFSAEFPKEGPSILRIQQVVRGDSAAYFCASSPPGQGTSNEKLFFGSGTQLSVL.

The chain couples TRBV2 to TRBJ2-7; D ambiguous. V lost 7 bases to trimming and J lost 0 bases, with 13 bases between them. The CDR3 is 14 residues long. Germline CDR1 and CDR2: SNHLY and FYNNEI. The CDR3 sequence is CASTARLDSYEQYF. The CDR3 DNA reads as TGTGCCAGCACCGCTCGGCTAGACTCCTACGAGCAGTACTTC.

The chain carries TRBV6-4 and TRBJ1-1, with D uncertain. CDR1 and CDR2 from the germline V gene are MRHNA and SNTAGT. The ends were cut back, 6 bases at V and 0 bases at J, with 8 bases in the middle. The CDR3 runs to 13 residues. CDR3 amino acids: CASSYSLNTEAFF. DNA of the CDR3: TGTGCCAGCAGCTACAGCTTGAACACTGAAGCTTTCTTT.

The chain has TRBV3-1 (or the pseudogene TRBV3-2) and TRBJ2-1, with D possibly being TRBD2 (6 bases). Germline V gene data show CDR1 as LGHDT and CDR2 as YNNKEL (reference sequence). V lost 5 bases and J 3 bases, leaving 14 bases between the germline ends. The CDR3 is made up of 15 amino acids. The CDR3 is CASSSSRTIYNEQFF. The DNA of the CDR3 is TGTGCCAGCAGCTCCTCCCGGACTATCTACAATGAGCAGTTCTTC.

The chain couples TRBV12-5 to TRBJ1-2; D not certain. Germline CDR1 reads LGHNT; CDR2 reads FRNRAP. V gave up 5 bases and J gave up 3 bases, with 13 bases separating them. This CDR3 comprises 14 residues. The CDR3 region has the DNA TGTGCTAGTGGTCCCCGGGCCCTCGACTATGGCTACACCTTC. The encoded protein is CASGPRALDYGYTF.

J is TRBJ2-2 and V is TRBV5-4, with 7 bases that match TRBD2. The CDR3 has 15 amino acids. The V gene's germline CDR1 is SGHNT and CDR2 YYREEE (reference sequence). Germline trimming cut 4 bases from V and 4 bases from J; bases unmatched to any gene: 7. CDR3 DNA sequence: TGTGCCAGCAGCCCTGGGGGGGGATTCACCGGGGAGCTGTTTTTT. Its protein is CASSPGGGFTGELFF.

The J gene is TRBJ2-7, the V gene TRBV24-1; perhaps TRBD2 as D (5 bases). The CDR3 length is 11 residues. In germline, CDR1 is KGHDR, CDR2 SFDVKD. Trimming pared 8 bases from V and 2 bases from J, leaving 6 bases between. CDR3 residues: CATTGAYEQYF. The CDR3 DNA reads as TGTGCCACCACCGGGGCCTACGAGCAGTACTTC.

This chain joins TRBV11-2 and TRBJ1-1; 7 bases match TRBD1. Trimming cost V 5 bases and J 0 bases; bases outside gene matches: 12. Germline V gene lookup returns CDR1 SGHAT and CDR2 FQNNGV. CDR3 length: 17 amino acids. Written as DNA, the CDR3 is TGTGCCAGCAGCCCTGACAGGGTAGGCGTAATGAACACTGAAGCTTTCTTT. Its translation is CASSPDRVGVMNTEAFF.